This T cell receptor (beta chain) is drawn from a study of cytomegalovirus exposure and HLA in healthy donors. Study summary: An analysis done earlier identified 100 million to 140 million unique TCR beta sequences from about 179 million T cells.

Broader study findings: Later analysis identified several of the most significant clusters that appeared linked to common viral pathogens. Some V segments, including TRBV6-2 and TRBV6-3, were excluded as indistinguishable. Fewer N-insertions (relative to the approximately 670-donor mean) were reportedly seen in an Asian-associated ancestry cluster in a later analysis.

As concerns this clone: What it binds is not known.

Researchers ran the PCR with 60 Vbeta and 13 Jbeta primers. TCRdb's copy holds only in-frame clones and misses some; the assay was immunoSEQ multiplex PCR. The table lists around 300,000 clones, approximately 84% of them singletons. Germline V gene lookup returns CDR1 SGDLS and CDR2 YYNGEE. V was cut by 4 bases and J by 2 bases, with 16 bases left in between. This CDR3 comprises 15 residues. This sequence was found in a woman in her thirties or forties in good health and CMV-seropositive. The sample comprised PBMCs. J is TRBJ2-7 and V is TRBV9; D uncertain. CDR3: CASSHLSGPAYEQYF. The CDR3 DNA sequence: TGTGCCAGCAGCCACCTCAGTGGCCCAGCCTACGAGCAGTACTTC.